One TCR beta chain is described in this entry. Its antigen is as yet unknown. The PCR employed 60 Vbeta primers together with 13 Jbeta primers. Profiled with immunoSEQ multiplex PCR; TCRdb holds only in-frame clones, not every one. This sample has about 180,000 clones, with less than 85% found just once. This sample was included in a study of cytomegalovirus exposure and HLA in healthy donors. Study-level background: An analysis done earlier identified about 120 million unique TCR beta sequences from about 179 million T cells. Notes on the study in general: Rare TCR sequences predominated, though certain public TCRs were found in many donors. Certain indistinguishable V segments, among them TRBV6-2 and TRBV6-3, were excluded.

Looked up from germline, CDR1 is SNHLY and CDR2 is FYNNEI. The CDR3 runs 15 residues. Trimming cost V 4 bases and J 8 bases, with 17 bases left between them. Sequencing used PBMCs. The sequence was obtained from a boy aged 2 to 10 in good health and CMV-seronegative. The J gene is TRBJ2-2, the V gene TRBV2; possible D gene TRBD2, 7 bases. The CDR3 protein is CASSAARGGRGELFF. CDR3 DNA sequence: TGTGCCAGCAGTGCGGCGAGGGGGGGCCGAGGGGAGCTGTTTTTT.